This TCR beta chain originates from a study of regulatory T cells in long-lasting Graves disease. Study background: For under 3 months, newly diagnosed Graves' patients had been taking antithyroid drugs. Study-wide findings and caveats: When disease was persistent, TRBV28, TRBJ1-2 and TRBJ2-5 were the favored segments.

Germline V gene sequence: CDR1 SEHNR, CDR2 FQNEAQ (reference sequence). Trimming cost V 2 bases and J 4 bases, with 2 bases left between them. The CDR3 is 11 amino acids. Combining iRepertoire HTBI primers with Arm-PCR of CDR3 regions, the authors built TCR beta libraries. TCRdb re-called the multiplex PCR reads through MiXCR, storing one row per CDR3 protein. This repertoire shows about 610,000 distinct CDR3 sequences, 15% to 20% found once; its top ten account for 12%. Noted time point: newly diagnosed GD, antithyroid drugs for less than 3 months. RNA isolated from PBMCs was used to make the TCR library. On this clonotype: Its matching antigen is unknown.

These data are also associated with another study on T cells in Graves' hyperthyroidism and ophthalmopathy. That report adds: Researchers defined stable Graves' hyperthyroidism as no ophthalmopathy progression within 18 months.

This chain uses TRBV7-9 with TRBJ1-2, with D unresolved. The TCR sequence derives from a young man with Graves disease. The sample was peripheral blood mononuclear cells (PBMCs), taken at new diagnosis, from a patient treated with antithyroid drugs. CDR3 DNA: TGTGCCAGCAGCTTACTCTATGGCTACACCTTC. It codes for CASSLLYGYTF.